Shown below are 20 T cell receptor beta chains from a single sample sequenced in a study of cytomegalovirus exposure and HLA in healthy donors. PCR involved 60 Vbeta and 13 Jbeta primers. The protocol was immunoSEQ multiplex PCR, while the TCRdb copy is restricted to in-frame clones and leaves out a portion. Its listing shows 150,000 to 200,000 clones. The specimen was PBMCs. Receptors were obtained from a woman younger than 35 in good health and CMV-seropositive.

The gene calls are TRBV4-3 and TRBJ1-1; D remains unclear. The CDR3 spans 13 residues. V shed 1 base and J shed 5 bases, with 8 bases lying between them. The germline gives CDR1 LGHNA, CDR2 YSLEER. The CDR3 nucleotides are TGCGCCAGCAGCCAAGGGCTGCGGACTGAAGCTTTCTTT. This sequence encodes CASSQGLRTEAFF.

This chain joins TRBV7-6 and TRBJ2-1, with D hard to call. CDR1 is SGHVS, CDR2 FNYEAQ, per germline. This CDR3 is 14 amino acids long. V was pared by 5 bases and J by 15 bases, with 23 bases between. The CDR3 region is CASSGRLARSGWFF. The CDR3, as DNA: TGTGCCAGCAGCGGCCGACTCGCCCGGAGTGGTTGGTTCTTC.

The rearrangement uses TRBV11-3 and TRBJ2-3, with TRBD2 identical over 8 bases. The CDR3 is 15 amino acids. V shed 4 bases, J shed 3 bases, and the junction held 6 bases outside the gene matches. Germline V gene sequence: CDR1 SGHNT, CDR2 YENEEA. The DNA for the CDR3 is TGTGCCAGCAGCTCGCGGGGGACTAGGACAGATACGCAGTATTTT. This codes for CASSSRGTRTDTQYF.

This chain uses TRBV9 with TRBJ2-3; 8 bases fit TRBD2. V lost 0 bases to trimming and J lost 5 bases; unmatched junction nucleotides: 11. CDR3 length: 17 residues. Germline CDR1 and CDR2: SGDLS and YYNGEE. The CDR3 reads CASSVAPYGGAGDTQYF. The CDR3 nucleotides are TGTGCCAGCAGCGTAGCTCCTTACGGGGGGGCTGGAGATACGCAGTATTTT.

The J gene is TRBJ2-2, the V gene TRBV19; D may be TRBD1 (6 bases). The V end was cut by 6 bases, the J end by 4 bases, with 18 bases between. This CDR3 is built from 16 residues. Looked up from germline, CDR1 is LNHDA and CDR2 is SQIVND (reference sequence). The CDR3 DNA is TGTGCCAGTAGCGTACAGGGTCGAGAAGGCACCGGGGAGCTGTTTTTT. Protein product: CASSVQGREGTGELFF.

The gene calls are TRBV5-4 and TRBJ2-1, with 10 bases that match TRBD2. There are 15 residues in the CDR3. CDR1 and CDR2 (germline): SGHNT, YYREEE (reference sequence). The trim removed 4 bases at V and 5 bases at J, leaving 6 bases unmatched. CDR3 region: CASSPAGGLNNEQFF. CDR3 coding DNA: TGTGCCAGCAGCCCAGCGGGGGGGCTGAACAATGAGCAGTTCTTC.

To note about this clone: Within the sample, other DNA sequences also encode this same CDR3. V gene TRBV5-1 combines with J gene TRBJ1-1; TRBD1 aligns across 7 bases. Per germline, CDR1 SGHRS and CDR2 YFSETQ. Germline trimming cut 4 bases from V and 1 base from J; bases unmatched to any gene: 4. There are 14 residues in the CDR3. The CDR3 region is CASSLGQANTEAFF. CDR3 in DNA: TGCGCCAGCAGCCTCGGACAGGCGAACACTGAAGCTTTCTTT.

This chain uses TRBV6-1 with TRBJ2-7; the D gene is possibly TRBD2 (5 bases). This CDR3 spans 14 amino acids. Germline lookup yields CDR1 MNHNS and CDR2 SASEGT. Trimming left V 5 bases short and J 9 bases short, with 20 bases between. The CDR3 protein is CASSRRTLELWQYF. The CDR3 bases are TGTGCCAGCAGTAGACGGACTCTCGAATTATGGCAGTACTTC.

The chain uses TRBV7-7 and TRBJ1-5; D may be TRBD1 (5 bases). Trimming stripped 5 bases from V and 2 bases from J, with 16 bases between. The germline gives CDR1 SSHAT, CDR2 FNYEAQ (reference sequence). The CDR3 covers 16 residues. The CDR3 region has the DNA TGTGCCAGCAGCGGACGCTGGGGGGTGCGCAATCAGCCCCAGCATTTT. It encodes CASSGRWGVRNQPQHF.

CDR3 amino acids: CASSPEAEAFF. CDR3 DNA: TGTGCCAGCAGCCCCGAGGCTGAAGCTTTCTTT. The V call is TRBV7-2, the J call TRBJ1-1; D not resolved. The CDR3 sequence is 11 residues long. Trimming shortened V by 5 bases and J by 6 bases, and 7 bases separated the two germline ends. The germline gives CDR1 SGHTA, CDR2 FQGNSA.

The rearrangement links TRBV5-1 to TRBJ1-2; TRBD1 agrees at 8 bases. The CDR3 runs to 14 residues. Germline V gene sequence: CDR1 SGHRS, CDR2 YFSETQ. The V segment lost 3 bases and the J segment 8 bases; nucleotides outside the gene matches: 9. CDR3 residues: CASSYPGQGIGYTF. The CDR3 nucleotides are TGCGCCAGCAGCTACCCCGGACAGGGAATAGGCTACACCTTC.

The chain has TRBV5-6 and TRBJ2-7; TRBD2 matches at 8 bases. J gave up 2 bases and V 0 bases, and 7 bases lay outside the gene matches. The germline gives CDR1 SGHDT, CDR2 YYEEEE. The CDR3 contains 16 residues. CDR3 sequence (DNA): TGTGCCAGCAGCTTGGCTGTCCTAGCGGGCACCTACGAGCAGTACTTC. Translation gives CASSLAVLAGTYEQYF.

The chain is built from TRBV5-3 and TRBJ2-1; a possible D gene is TRBD2 (6 bases). TRBV5-3 is known as an ORF, though its function is uncertain. V shed 4 bases and J shed 0 bases, with 14 bases lying between them. This CDR3 region has 16 residues. As DNA, the CDR3 is TGTGCCAGAAGCGGGCCGGGACTTCACTCCTACAATGAGCAGTTCTTC. This encodes CARSGPGLHSYNEQFF.

The V gene is TRBV6-5, the J gene TRBJ2-5; a weak D match, TRBD2 (6 bases). The DNA end is a closer match to TRBJ2-7, so the J assignment may be wrong. Germline V gives CDR1 MNHEY, CDR2 SVGAGI. The CDR3 consists of 13 residues. In DNA form, the CDR3 reads TGTGCCAGCAGTCGGGGGAGTCTGGACGAGCAGTACTTC. Its protein is CASSRGSLDEQYF.

The chain couples TRBV6-5 to TRBJ2-1, with 13 nucleotides matching TRBD2. With 5 bases clipped from V and 8 bases from J, the junction kept 6 bases outside the gene matches. This CDR3 is built from 15 residues. Per germline, CDR1 MNHEY and CDR2 SVGAGI. DNA of the CDR3: TGTGCCAGCAGTAGGAGGACTAGCGGGAGCGATGAGCAGTTCTTC. Translating it yields CASSRRTSGSDEQFF.

This chain joins TRBV7-2 and TRBJ1-1; 7 bases match TRBD1. Germline assignment: CDR1 SGHTA and CDR2 FQGNSA. CDR3 length: 15 residues. Trimming took 5 bases from V and 7 from J; bases not matched to a gene: 13. In DNA, the CDR3 is TGTGCCAGCAGCAACAGACAGGGCCAAGGAAATGAAGCTTTCTTT. As protein: CASSNRQGQGNEAFF.

The rearrangement joins TRBV5-1 to TRBJ2-7; D call uncertain. From germline, CDR1 is SGHRS and CDR2 YFSETQ. The CDR3 runs to 15 residues. Trimming pared 0 bases from V and 2 bases from J, leaving 12 bases between. CDR3 protein: CASSLVLAEAYEQYF. The CDR3 bases are TGCGCCAGCAGCTTGGTGTTGGCAGAAGCCTACGAGCAGTACTTC.

This chain uses TRBV6-5 with TRBJ2-5; D perhaps matches TRBD1 (8 bases). V lost 6 bases and J lost 5, with 13 bases in between. The CDR3 sequence is 13 residues long. The V gene's germline CDR1 is MNHEY and CDR2 SVGAGI. This chain's CDR3 is CASRQGGRETQYF. The CDR3 DNA sequence: TGTGCCAGCAGACAGGGGGGGAGGGAGACCCAGTACTTC.

This chain connects TRBV10-3 to TRBJ1-4; perhaps TRBD1 as D (5 bases). The V end lost 10 bases, the J end lost 2 bases, and 11 bases lay between the germline ends. The CDR3 is 13 residues long. CDR1 and CDR2 from the germline V gene are ENHRY and SYGVKD. CDR3 sequence reads: CATLDSTNEKLFF. The CDR3 DNA reads as TGTGCCACCTTAGACAGCACTAATGAAAAACTGTTTTTT.

This chain links TRBV4-2 with TRBJ2-7, with D hard to call. Trimming took off 0 bases at V and 0 bases at J, with 9 bases between the two ends. The length of the CDR3 is 15 residues. The germline gives CDR1 LGHNA, CDR2 YNFKEQ. The CDR3 bases are TGTGCCAGCAGCCAAGATCCGGGTTACTCCTACGAGCAGTACTTC. Amino acids: CASSQDPGYSYEQYF.